This T cell receptor (beta chain) is drawn from a study of Graves' ophthalmopathy and Graves' hyperthyroidism. Hyperthyroidism was new, under 2 months, in patients aged 18 to 65. Findings and caveats of the study: The study's model predicted ophthalmopathy progression at 70.59% sensitivity and about 78% specificity.

V was pared by 7 bases and J by 9 bases, with 7 bases of the junction left unmatched. This CDR3 contains 13 residues. The germline CDR1 and CDR2 sequences are SQVTM and ANQGSEA. The table lists this clonotype with a few counts. Its target is unknown. The authors amplified TCR beta CDR3 regions from RNA transcripts. HTBI primers were used in a first-round RT-PCR, which preceded a second-round multiplex PCR. TCRdb re-derived calls from the multiplex PCR reads in MiXCR, one entry per CDR3 protein. This table has 1 million to 1.3 million distinct CDR3 sequences, about two fifths appearing once. The sample consisted of peripheral blood or thyroid tissue (not recorded which). The J gene is TRBJ1-6, the V gene TRBV29-1; 9 bases agree with TRBD1. This sequence was found in an adult man with Graves' hyperthyroidism. CDR3: CSEGDREGSPLHF. CDR3 coding DNA: TGCAGCGAGGGGGACAGGGAGGGTTCACCCCTCCACTTT.